The text below deals with one TCR beta chain. Per the authors' pipeline: Amplifying reference gene primers gave estimates of nucleated cell counts. Using immunoSEQ multiplex PCR, the repertoire was profiled, and TCRdb retains in-frame clones only, with some absent. The D gene and trimming were derived from the DNA, and the V and J assignments and clone size from that table. The sample lists around 60,000 clones, 60% to 75% occurring once. The sample comes from a study of blood T cell repertoires in COVID-19. The overall study: Italy, Spain and the United States were the sources of the convalescent and acute COVID-19 samples. T cells, B-cell-depleted T cells, or PBMCs supplied cDNA or gDNA.

Trimming took 5 bases from V and 4 from J, leaving 6 bases between them. Germline-derived CDR1 and CDR2 are SGHAT and FQDESV (reference sequence). The CDR3 covers 11 residues. V gene TRBV11-1 combines with J gene TRBJ2-7; maybe TRBD2 (5 bases). This sequence originates from a woman aged 80 or over with acute or convalescent COVID-19. The sequenced sample was peripheral blood. The CDR3 coding sequence is TGTGCCAGCAGCCGGACTTACGAGCAGTACTTC. This translates into CASSRTYEQYF. Supplemented by reference TRBV11-1 and TRBJ2-7, the full variable domain reads EAEVAQSPRYKITEKSQAVAFWCDPISGHATLYWYRQILGQGPELLVQFQDESVVDDSQLPKDRFSAERLKGVDSTLKIQPAELGDSAMYLCASSRTYEQYFGPGTRLTVT.